The 14 T cell receptor beta chains presented below share a single source sample, sequenced in a study of early T cells in non-severe SARS-CoV-2 infection. TCRdb used MiXCR to reprocess the 5' RACE reads, holding one entry per CDR3 protein. The data contain 70,000 or so distinct CDR3 sequences, 11% of them singletons. The sequenced material came from whole blood. The receptors shown here come from an adult who was a healthcare worker with PCR-confirmed SARS-CoV-2 infection or an uninfected control (not recorded which).

The chain uses TRBV7-9 and TRBJ2-1; 7 positions agree with TRBD2. In germline, CDR1 is SEHNR, CDR2 FQNEAQ (reference sequence). V shed 4 bases and J 9 bases; nucleotides not matched to a gene: 12. The CDR3 runs to 15 residues. CDR3 amino acids: CASSSLAEGGPEQFF. CDR3 in DNA: TGTGCCAGCAGCTCCCTAGCAGAGGGAGGGCCTGAGCAGTTCTTC. Complete variable domain (other parts from reference TRBV7-9 and TRBJ2-1): DTGVSQNPRHKITKRGQNVTFRCDPISEHNRLYWYRQTLGQGPEFLTYFQNEAQLEKSRLLSDRFSAERPKGSFSTLEIQRTEQGDSAMYLCASSSLAEGGPEQFFGPGTRLTVL.

CDR3 residues: CASTGAPDTQYF. For the CDR3, the DNA is TGTGCCAGCACCGGGGCCCCAGATACGCAGTATTTT. This sequence joins TRBV28 and TRBJ2-3, with D tentatively TRBD1 or TRBD2 (5 bases each). Germline V gene lookup returns CDR1 MDHEN and CDR2 SYDVKM. This CDR3 spans 12 amino acids. Trimming removed 7 bases from V and 4 bases from J, with 9 bases in between.

The chain combines TRBV7-7 with TRBJ2-1; D possibly corresponds to TRBD2 (6 bases). This CDR3 comprises 13 residues. V was shortened by 5 bases and J by 7 bases, with 12 bases between the two germline ends. Germline V gives CDR1 SSHAT, CDR2 FNYEAQ (reference sequence). CDR3 bases: TGTGCCAGCAGCCGATTAGGAGGGAATGAGCAGTTCTTC. Its protein is CASSRLGGNEQFF.

This chain joins TRBV6-5 and TRBJ2-1, with D possibly being TRBD1 (6 bases). The CDR3 runs 13 residues. V shed 7 bases and J shed 6 bases, with 13 bases lying between them. Germline V gives CDR1 MNHEY, CDR2 SVGAGI. The chain's CDR3 is CASTETGTNEQFF. The CDR3 nucleotides are TGTGCCAGCACCGAAACAGGGACCAATGAGCAGTTCTTC.

This clonotype was recorded a few times. J is TRBJ2-7 and V is TRBV4-3, with a tentative D call TRBD1 (6 bases). Germline V lookup: CDR1 LGHNA, CDR2 YSLEER. Trimming shortened V by 1 base and J by 3 bases, and 13 bases separated the two germline ends. This CDR3 is 15 amino acids long. The CDR3 region has the DNA TGCGCCAGCAGCCAAGGTCCAGGGGCTAACTACGAGCAGTACTTC. Amino acid sequence: CASSQGPGANYEQYF.

The rearrangement links TRBV5-4 to TRBJ2-1; D is perhaps TRBD2 (5 bases). The germline CDR1 and CDR2 sequences are SGHNT and YYREEE (reference sequence). With 4 bases removed from V and 14 bases from J, the gap between germline ends came to 16 bases. CDR3 size: 12 residues. The CDR3 region is CASSERAEREFF. The CDR3 DNA reads TGTGCCAGCAGCGAACGGGCCGAGAGGGAGTTCTTC.

The J gene is TRBJ2-7, the V gene TRBV28; tentatively, D is TRBD2 (5 bases). CDR1 and CDR2 (germline): MDHEN, SYDVKM. The CDR3 runs 15 residues. Trimming shortened V by 8 bases and J by 0 bases, and 17 bases separated the two germline ends. CDR3 loop: CASLGFGEASYEQYF. The DNA of the CDR3 is TGTGCCAGCCTCGGATTCGGGGAAGCCTCCTACGAGCAGTACTTC. Full variable domain (missing parts from reference TRBV28 and TRBJ2-7): DVKVTQSSRYLVKRTGEKVFLECVQDMDHENMFWYRQDPGLGLRLIYFSYDVKMKEKGDIPEGYSVSREKKERFSLILESASTNQTSMYLCASLGFGEASYEQYFGPGTRLTVT.

This clonotype was recorded many times. This chain joins TRBV7-8 and TRBJ2-1; D is ambiguous. Germline V gene lookup returns CDR1 SGHVS and CDR2 FQNEAQ. This CDR3 comprises 14 residues. V was cut by 2 bases and J by 0 bases, with 5 bases left in between. The CDR3 is CASSLRPSYNEQFF. The CDR3 nucleotides are TGTGCCAGCAGCTTAAGGCCCTCCTACAATGAGCAGTTCTTC. Together with reference TRBV7-8 and TRBJ2-1, the CDR3 gives the full variable domain: GAGVSQSPRYKVAKRGQDVALRCDPISGHVSLFWYQQALGQGPEFLTYFQNEAQLDKSGLPSDRFFAERPEGSVSTLKIQRTQQEDSAVYLCASSLRPSYNEQFFGPGTRLTVL.

There are a few counts of this clonotype. The rearrangement uses TRBV27 and TRBJ2-3, with D tentatively TRBD1 or TRBD2 (6 bases each). The germline gives CDR1 MNHEY, CDR2 SMNVEV (reference sequence). V was pared by 5 bases and J by 4 bases, with 16 bases between. This CDR3 has 15 amino acids. This CDR3 is CASSPRGAWADTQYF. Written as DNA, the CDR3 is TGTGCCAGCAGTCCGAGGGGGGCCTGGGCAGATACGCAGTATTTT.

The CDR3, as DNA: TGTGCCAGCAGCTTTCACACCGGGGAGCTGTTTTTT. As protein: CASSFHTGELFF. The V call is TRBV12-3 or TRBV12-4, the J call TRBJ2-2, with D unresolved. V lost 6 bases, J lost 3 bases, and 5 bases lay in between. CDR3 size: 12 residues.

The V and J genes are TRBV19 and TRBJ2-4; D may match TRBD1 or TRBD2 (6 bases each). Germline values: CDR1 LNHDA, CDR2 SQIVND (reference sequence). This CDR3 spans 17 amino acids. With 2 bases removed from V and 3 bases from J, the gap between germline ends came to 17 bases. CDR3: CASSIQWRGRGKNIQYF. CDR3 DNA sequence: TGTGCCAGTAGTATACAGTGGAGGGGCAGGGGCAAAAACATTCAGTACTTC.

This clonotype occurred many times. The rearrangement joins TRBV21-1 to TRBJ2-3; TRBD1 was called by the table and not checked on the DNA. TRBV21-1 is an annotated pseudogene. This CDR3 is 12 amino acids long. The CDR3 here is CASSNSGHQQYF. The CDR3 coding sequence is TGTGCCAGCAGCAATTCGGGACACCAGCAGTATTTT.

At least ten counts were recorded for this clonotype. The chain combines TRBV24-1 with TRBJ2-1; 13 bases match TRBD2. The CDR3 runs 16 residues. Germline loops: CDR1 KGHDR, CDR2 SFDVKD. The V segment lost 10 bases and the J segment 0 bases; nucleotides outside the gene matches: 5. The CDR3 DNA reads TGTGCCACGGGACTAGCGGGAACGAGCTCCTACAATGAGCAGTTCTTC. Translated: CATGLAGTSSYNEQFF.

The rearrangement joins TRBV3-1 to TRBJ2-5; D gene uncertain. CDR1 and CDR2 (germline): LGHDT, YNNKEL (reference sequence). Trimming left V 5 bases short and J 1 base short, with 14 bases between. The CDR3 is 15 residues long. The CDR3 DNA sequence: TGTGCCAGCAGCTTGCGACTCCACCTCCAAGAGACCCAGTACTTC. It specifies CASSLRLHLQETQYF.